This TCR beta chain stems from a study of T cells expressing NK-cell markers. General study findings and limits: Leadership of the CD3+CD56-NKG2C+ fraction also belonged to these clonotypes in four donors.

5'RACE template switching built TCR beta cDNA with unique molecular identifiers. TCRdb re-called the 5' RACE reads and shows each CDR3 protein once, DNA omitted. The listing contains about 550,000 distinct CDR3 sequences. Comments on this clonotype: The antigen is not known.

The CDR3 has 13 residues. Germline loops: CDR1 DFQATT, CDR2 SNEGSKA (reference sequence). This sequence was found in a man aged 18 to 35 in good health. Material: blood T cells: a sorted CD56 or NKG2C T cell subset, CD4+ or CD8+ T cells, or bulk PBMC T cells (not recorded which). The rearrangement links TRBV20-1 to TRBJ2-2. CDR3 sequence reads: CSASLVRPGELFF.